Listed here are 13 T cell receptor beta chains from one sample, sequenced in a study of a mutant IDH1 vaccine in newly diagnosed glioma. Some clones are missing from TCRdb's copy, which holds only in-frame ones; the method was immunoSEQ multiplex PCR. Seen here are approximately 60,000 clones, about 74% observed once, and the top ten hold over 4%. Indicated time point: week 35, safety follow-up. In the vaccine, a single dose held 300 ug of the mutant IDH1 20-mer peptide, along with topical imiquimod. No antigens are known for them. Specimen: PBMCs, collected from a glioma patient whose treatment included an IDH1 peptide vaccine. Every receptor here comes from a man aged 50 to 60 with glioma.

The chain is built from TRBV4-3 and TRBJ2-3, with D perhaps given as TRBD1 or TRBD2 (5 bases each). The CDR3 consists of 15 residues. From germline, CDR1 is LGHNA and CDR2 YSLEER. Trimming took 10 bases from V and 0 from J, leaving 17 bases between them. CDR3 nucleotide sequence: TGCGCCACCACCCCCCGGGACGGTAGCACAGATACGCAGTATTTT. Amino acid sequence: CATTPRDGSTDTQYF.

Notes on this clone: The junction does not match germline at one end; this may be a read error. The chain carries TRBV7-2 and TRBJ1-3; TRBD1 matches 9 bases. Germline lookup yields CDR1 SGHTA and CDR2 FQGNSA. This CDR3 is 12 amino acids long. CDR3 in amino acids: CASRSGRDRVNF. The CDR3 DNA follows: TGTGCCAGCAGATCCGGCCGGGACAGGGTAAATTTT.

V and J are TRBV30 and TRBJ2-1; D might be TRBD2 (6 bases). Germline V gene lookup returns CDR1 GTSNPN and CDR2 SVGIG (reference sequence). The CDR3 totals 14 residues. Between the trimmed V and J ends, which lost 0 bases and 9 bases, there was a span of 15 bases. The DNA of the CDR3 is TGTGCCTGGAGTGTTCGGTGGGTGGGGGGTGAGCAGTTCTTC. This gives the protein CAWSVRWVGGEQFF.

This sequence joins TRBV30 and TRBJ2-7, with TRBD1 matching 9 bases. J lost 6 bases, V lost 5 bases, and 8 bases had no gene match. The germline V gene has CDR1 GTSNPN and CDR2 SVGIG (reference sequence). This CDR3 has 13 residues. The CDR3 spells CAWSRDRVGEQYF. The CDR3 DNA sequence: TGTGCCTGGTCCCGGGACAGGGTTGGCGAGCAGTACTTC.

The rearrangement uses TRBV5-1 and TRBJ1-2, with a weak D call TRBD1 (6 bases). Germline CDR1 is SGHRS and CDR2 is YFSETQ. Trimming stripped 5 bases from V and 4 bases from J, with 18 bases between. There are 15 residues in the CDR3. CDR3 DNA: TGCGCCAGCAGGGGGGCGGACGGGGCCCGCTATGGCTACACCTTC. Its translation: CASRGADGARYGYTF. Full variable domain (outside the CDR3, taken from reference TRBV5-1 and TRBJ1-2): KAGVTQTPRYLIKTRGQQVTLSCSPISGHRSVSWYQQTPGQGLQFLFEYFSETQRNKGNFPGRFSGRQFSNSRSEMNVSTLELGDSALYLCASRGADGARYGYTFGSGTRLTVV.

CDR3 amino acids: CASSFSGGNTDTQYF. The CDR3 DNA reads TGTGCCAGCAGCTTTAGCGGGGGGAACACAGATACGCAGTATTTT. J is TRBJ2-3 and V is TRBV5-4; 10 nucleotides agree with TRBD2. The CDR3 contains 15 residues. The J segment lost 2 bases and the V segment lost 2 bases, leaving 2 bases of the junction unmatched. Germline CDR1 and CDR2: SGHNT and YYREEE (reference sequence).

The rearrangement uses TRBV5-1 and TRBJ1-4, with 7 bases identical to TRBD1. The CDR3 length is 15 residues. Unmatched junction bases numbered 5, after V lost 5 bases and J lost 1 base. Germline V gene lookup returns CDR1 SGHRS and CDR2 YFSETQ. CDR3 protein: CASRQGGGTNEKLFF. The CDR3 bases are TGCGCCAGCAGACAAGGGGGCGGAACTAATGAAAAACTGTTTTTT.

The chain combines TRBV6-5 with TRBJ1-1; the D is unclear. Trimming pared 4 bases from V and 7 bases from J, leaving 16 bases between. CDR3 size: 14 residues. Per the germline V gene, CDR1 is MNHEY and CDR2 is SVGAGI. The CDR3 region has the DNA TGTGCCAGCAGTTCCCTGGTAAAAAAGGGTGAAGCTTTCTTT. It codes for CASSSLVKKGEAFF.

V is TRBV11-2 and J is TRBJ1-1, with D maybe TRBD1 (6 bases). The CDR3 is 12 amino acids. V was cut by 5 bases and J by 8 bases, with 12 bases left in between. CDR1 is SGHAT and CDR2 is FQNNGV in the germline V gene. The CDR3: CASSGRQAEAFF. The CDR3 bases are TGTGCCAGCAGCGGTCGACAGGCCGAAGCTTTCTTT.

This clone has just a few counts. One end of the junction is discordant with germline, which a read error may explain. V is TRBV7-8 and J is TRBJ2-2, with D possibly being TRBD1 (6 bases). The CDR3 covers 14 residues. Germline V gene sequence: CDR1 SGHVS, CDR2 FQNEAQ. The CDR3 DNA reads as TGTGCCAGCAGCACTACAGGGAACGCCGGGGAGCTGTTTTTT. The encoded protein is CASSTTGNAGELFF.

The chain joins TRBV4-2 to TRBJ1-2; tentative D call: TRBD1 (5 bases). Looked up from germline, CDR1 is LGHNA and CDR2 is YNFKEQ. The CDR3 runs to 16 residues. V was trimmed by 0 bases and J by 6 bases, leaving 17 bases between them. DNA of the CDR3: TGTGCCAGCAGCCAAGAGAGGGGACCTCTGGCCCATGGCTACACCTTC. Translation: CASSQERGPLAHGYTF.

This sequence joins TRBV4-1 and TRBJ1-5; no firm D call. The germline gives CDR1 MGHRA, CDR2 YSYEKL. The V gene lost 4 bases and the J gene lost 5 bases, with 9 bases spanning the gap. This CDR3 has 13 amino acids. In DNA, the CDR3 is TGCGCCAGCAGCCCGGGAAAGGATCAGCCCCAGCATTTT. This encodes CASSPGKDQPQHF.

The chain couples TRBV29-1 to TRBJ1-2; no definite D call. Trimming removed 6 bases at V and 4 bases at J, with 3 bases between. The CDR3 spans 9 residues. Germline assignment: CDR1 SQVTM and CDR2 ANQGSEA. The chain's CDR3 is CSVAYGYTF. The CDR3 bases are TGCAGCGTCGCCTATGGCTACACCTTC.